Here is one T cell receptor beta chain with its context. The antigen remains unidentified. These data come from a study of Ad26.COV2.S vaccination and SARS-CoV-2 variants. Looking at the study overall: Recipients of Ad26.COV2.S got it intramuscularly, once or twice 56 days apart. General study findings and limits: For non-spike TCRs, breadth in vaccine recipients resembled that in placebo recipients.

Between the trimmed V and J ends, which lost 11 bases and 7 bases, there was a span of 23 bases. Germline CDR1 SGHTA, CDR2 FQGNSA. This CDR3 comprises 14 residues. Treatment noted: roughly 18 received Ad26.COV2.S at low or high dose, single or two shots; about 5 received placebo; per-sample allocation not given. It was on day 63 after the first vaccine or placebo injection that samples were taken. Whoever gave the sample was an adult aged 18-55 years in Boston. The administered vaccine (an Ad26 vector) expressed Wuhan-strain SARS-CoV-2 spike. Profiling relied on immunoSEQ multiplex PCR, and the TCRdb table lists in-frame clones only, not all of them. The repertoire consists of roughly 460,000 clones, with around 89% occurring once and the leading ten covering about 1.7%.

This receptor was obtained from a person between 18 and 60 years old who received the Ad26.COV2.S COVID-19 vaccine or a placebo. Sequencing was performed on peripheral blood, taken in a trial of Ad26.COV2.S vaccine versus placebo. This rearrangement joins TRBV7-2 to TRBJ1-1, with D maybe TRBD1 (5 bases). CDR3 coding DNA: TGTGCCGCCCGTCAGGGTCTGGCGTGGGGTGAAGCTTTCTTT. This sequence encodes CAARQGLAWGEAFF.